The clone carrying this T cell receptor (beta chain) was observed many times. The data stem from a study of CD8+CD57+ T cells in acquired aplastic anemia. Trimming pared 3 bases from V and 1 base from J, leaving 9 bases between. In germline, CDR1 is SEHNR, CDR2 FQNEAQ (reference sequence). The CDR3 has 15 amino acids. The sequenced patients had an expansion of CD8+CD57+ cells seen by flow cytometry. No therapy was given to patients before blood sampling. Profiling of TCR beta VDJ combinations and CDR3 sequences used genomic DNA as template. TCRdb reanalysed the reads using MiXCR and keeps one entry per CDR3 protein. The table has 250,000 to 350,000 distinct CDR3 sequences, 56% seen once.

The sequencing input was sorted CD4+, CD8+, or CD8+CD57+ T cells (not recorded which) from PBMCs. This sequence originates from a human donor with aplastic anemia. The rearrangement uses TRBV7-9 and TRBJ2-2; possibly TRBD2 for D (5 bases). The DNA of the CDR3 is TGTGCCAGCAGCTTGCACGGAGGGAACACCGGGGAGCTGTTTTTT. Its translation is CASSLHGGNTGELFF.